This T cell receptor (beta chain) emerged from a study of shared clonotypes between healthy human individuals. The CDR3 runs 15 residues. Germline V gene sequence: CDR1 MNHNS, CDR2 SASEGT. Germline trimming cut 2 bases from V and 3 bases from J; bases unmatched to any gene: 7. A note on this clone: Its specificity is not known.

Study-level points and caveats: All-four-donor shared clonotypes had higher generation probabilities than non-shared clonotypes did.

Running of the assay took place at deep level. Each PCR replicate from the sorted subsets contained about 200 ng DNA, which is roughly 33,000 T cell genomes. This table comes from immunoSEQ multiplex PCR, and its TCRdb copy is limited to in-frame clones, with some not included. In the table there are roughly 410,000 clones, about 97% of which are singletons. The sequenced material came from memory CD8+ T cells sorted from blood. The subset: CD45RO+ cells pooled with CCR7-negative TemRA cells. V is TRBV6-1 and J is TRBJ2-7; TRBD2 aligns across 7 bases. The TCR originated in a young man in good health. Here the CDR3 DNA reads TGTGCCAGCAGTGAAATCTGGGGGGGTGGCTACGAGCAGTACTTC. As protein: CASSEIWGGGYEQYF.